Each of the 32 T cell receptor beta chains below was sequenced from the same sample in a study of blood T cell repertoires in COVID-19. Method: immunoSEQ multiplex PCR; TCRdb's copy keeps in-frame clones and lacks some. This sample has tens of thousands of clones, with 75% to 90% found just once. Source material: peripheral blood. Every receptor here comes from a human donor in a cohort sampled during active COVID-19.

The chain links TRBV19 to TRBJ1-1; D not certain. V dropped 7 bases and J dropped 0 bases, with 12 bases sitting between them. The germline CDR1 and CDR2 sequences are LNHDA and SQIVND (reference sequence). CDR3 length: 14 residues. For the CDR3, the DNA is TGTGCCAGTATCGCGAGAGGTATGAACACTGAAGCTTTCTTT. Its protein product is CASIARGMNTEAFF. The variable domain in full, with the rest retrieved from reference TRBV19 and TRBJ1-1, is DGGITQSPKYLFRKEGQNVTLSCEQNLNHDAMYWYRQDPGQGLRLIYYSQIVNDFQKGDIAEGYSVSREKKESFPLTVTSAQKNPTAFYLCASIARGMNTEAFFGQGTRLTVV.

The V call is TRBV19, the J call TRBJ1-5, with D tentatively TRBD1 (6 bases). Germline V CDR1 and CDR2: LNHDA, SQIVND (reference sequence). The CDR3 sequence is 13 residues long. V dropped 5 bases and J dropped 4 bases, with 9 bases sitting between them. The CDR3, as DNA: TGTGCCAGTAGTGCGGACAGAAATCAGCCCCAGCATTTT. Amino acids: CASSADRNQPQHF.

V usage is TRBV7-9 and J usage is TRBJ2-5, with 7 nucleotides matching TRBD2. This CDR3 comprises 12 residues. The germline CDR1 and CDR2 sequences are SEHNR and FQNEAQ (reference sequence). After removal of 11 bases from V and 0 bases from J, the junction contained 3 bases not matched to a gene. The CDR3 is CASGGYQETQYF. CDR3 nucleotides: TGTGCCTCCGGGGGGTACCAAGAGACCCAGTACTTC.

The chain employs TRBV6-5 and TRBJ2-2; TRBD1 matches 9 bases. V lost 7 bases and J lost 3; bases outside the gene matches: 3. This CDR3 region has 14 residues. Germline V gene data show CDR1 as MNHEY and CDR2 as SVGAGI. CDR3 residues: CASNTGGDTGELFF. DNA for the CDR3: TGTGCCAGCAACACAGGGGGCGACACCGGGGAGCTGTTTTTT.

The gene calls are TRBV20-1 and TRBJ2-1; perhaps TRBD1 as D (5 bases). V was pared by 4 bases and J by 7 bases, with 5 bases between. Germline V CDR1 and CDR2: DFQATT, SNEGSKA (reference sequence). CDR3 size: 10 residues. This chain's CDR3 is CSATGNEQFF. The CDR3 coding sequence is TGCAGTGCTACAGGGAATGAGCAGTTCTTC.

This rearrangement joins TRBV19 to TRBJ2-5; 9 bases line up with TRBD1. Germline V gene sequence: CDR1 LNHDA, CDR2 SQIVND (reference sequence). V shed 5 bases and J 6 bases; nucleotides not matched to a gene: 7. The CDR3 covers 14 residues. DNA of the CDR3: TGTGCCAGTAGTGGGACAGGGCCTGAACAGACCCAGTACTTC. Amino acid sequence: CASSGTGPEQTQYF.

The chain joins TRBV4-1 to TRBJ1-1; D not certain. From germline, CDR1 is MGHRA and CDR2 YSYEKL. CDR3 length: 13 residues. Trimming pared 6 bases from V and 4 bases from J, leaving 12 bases between. The CDR3: CASSPQLLTEAFF. DNA for the CDR3: TGCGCCAGCAGTCCGCAACTTCTCACTGAAGCTTTCTTT.

The chain has TRBV6-5 and TRBJ2-3, with TRBD1 matching 7 bases. Germline V gene sequence: CDR1 MNHEY, CDR2 SVGAGI. CDR3 length: 15 residues. V lost 9 bases to trimming and J lost 3 bases; unmatched junction nucleotides: 12. CDR3 sequence: CASRRDSRRTDTQYF. CDR3 in DNA: TGTGCCAGTCGTCGGGACAGTAGACGGACAGATACGCAGTATTTT.

The rearrangement joins TRBV11-2 to TRBJ1-4, with 11 bases that match TRBD1. The length of the CDR3 is 15 residues. Germline loops: CDR1 SGHAT, CDR2 FQNNGV. The trim removed 1 base at V and 7 bases at J, leaving 2 bases unmatched. The CDR3 DNA sequence: TGTGCCAGCAGCTTAGTCGGGACAGGGGGTGAAAAACTGTTTTTT. It is translated as CASSLVGTGGEKLFF.

The chain recombines TRBV18 with TRBJ1-1; 7 bases match TRBD1. The CDR3 runs 15 residues. Germline CDR1 and CDR2: KGHSH and LQKENI. J was trimmed by 1 base and V by 3 bases; bases with no gene match: 5. This CDR3 is CASSPPGDRNTEAFF. CDR3 DNA sequence: TGTGCCAGCTCACCCCCAGGGGACAGGAACACTGAAGCTTTCTTT.

J is TRBJ1-2 and V is TRBV18, with D possibly TRBD1 on 6 matching bases. Germline CDR1 KGHSH, CDR2 LQKENI. The CDR3 is 14 amino acids. With 3 bases removed from V and 3 bases from J, the gap between germline ends came to 11 bases. The CDR3 region is CASSPPGTYYGYTF. The CDR3 coding sequence is TGTGCCAGCTCACCTCCGGGGACATACTATGGCTACACCTTC. Based on the CDR3 plus reference TRBV18 and TRBJ1-2, the full variable domain is NAGVMQNPRHLVRRRGQEARLRCSPMKGHSHVYWYRQLPEEGLKFMVYLQKENIIDESGMPKERFSAEFPKEGPSILRIQQVVRGDSAAYFCASSPPGTYYGYTFGSGTRLTVV.

J is TRBJ2-1 and V is TRBV7-9, with TRBD1 as a possible D gene (6 bases). V lost 7 bases to trimming and J lost 7 bases, with 14 bases between them. The CDR3 covers 13 residues. Germline CDR1 SEHNR, CDR2 FQNEAQ (reference sequence). For the CDR3, the DNA is TGTGCCAGCACCAAGAAAACAGGGAATGAGCAGTTCTTC. Protein product: CASTKKTGNEQFF.

The J gene is TRBJ2-3, the V gene TRBV4-1, with TRBD2 matching over 11 bases. This CDR3 has 19 amino acids. The germline CDR1 and CDR2 sequences are MGHRA and YSYEKL. The V segment lost 2 bases and the J segment 0 bases; nucleotides outside the gene matches: 10. Here the CDR3 reads CASSQWRLAGGGSTDTQYF. The CDR3 nucleotides are TGCGCCAGCAGCCAATGGCGGCTAGCGGGGGGCGGGAGCACAGATACGCAGTATTTT.

V is TRBV9 and J is TRBJ1-2, with 9 bases that match TRBD1. The CDR3 has 14 amino acids. With 5 bases clipped from V and 7 bases from J, the junction kept 9 bases outside the gene matches. CDR1 SGDLS and CDR2 YYNGEE come from the germline V gene. The CDR3 nucleotides read TGTGCCAGCAGTCAGACCGGGACAGGGCTTGGCTACACCTTC. This gives the protein CASSQTGTGLGYTF.

The rearrangement links TRBV5-1 to TRBJ2-4, with 8 nucleotides matching TRBD2. The CDR3 runs 15 residues. Germline values: CDR1 SGHRS, CDR2 YFSETQ. Germline trimming cut 0 bases from V and 5 bases from J; bases unmatched to any gene: 4. The CDR3 reads CASSLAGGAENIQYF. The DNA for the CDR3 is TGCGCCAGCAGCTTGGCCGGGGGGGCCGAAAACATTCAGTACTTC.

The genes are TRBV2 and TRBJ1-4; the match to TRBD1 covers 8 bases. The junction had 4 bases not matched to a gene; V was cut back by 3 bases and J by 10 bases. This CDR3 region has 13 residues. Germline lookup yields CDR1 SNHLY and CDR2 FYNNEI. In DNA, the CDR3 is TGTGCCAGCAGTGACCAGGGGGCGGGAAAACTGTTTTTT. Encoded protein: CASSDQGAGKLFF.

V usage is TRBV4-1 and J usage is TRBJ2-1, with TRBD2 matching 9 bases. The CDR3 has 15 amino acids. Germline CDR1 and CDR2: MGHRA and YSYEKL. Trimming removed 1 base from V and 9 bases from J; junction bases left unmatched: 7. CDR3 in DNA: TGCGCCAGCAGCCAAGTCGGCGGGGGGGCCGTTGAGCAGTTCTTC. Protein: CASSQVGGGAVEQFF.

V gene TRBV6-5 combines with J gene TRBJ2-7, with D possibly being TRBD1 (6 bases). Trimming cost V 8 bases and J 0 bases, with 14 bases left between them. CDR3 length: 14 residues. CDR1 is MNHEY and CDR2 is SVGAGI in the germline V gene. CDR3 region: CASEITGPSYEQYF. CDR3 in DNA: TGTGCCAGCGAAATTACAGGGCCCTCCTACGAGCAGTACTTC.

The genes are TRBV6-5 and TRBJ2-7; 11 bases agree with TRBD1. V shed 8 bases, J shed 1 base, and the junction held 7 bases outside the gene matches. The CDR3 runs to 15 residues. CDR1 is MNHEY and CDR2 is SVGAGI in the germline V gene. The CDR3 spells CASGRDRGWSYEQYF. The CDR3 bases are TGTGCCAGCGGTCGGGACAGGGGGTGGTCCTACGAGCAGTACTTC.

The genes are TRBV11-3 and TRBJ1-1, with unresolved D. V was trimmed by 1 base and J by 5 bases, leaving 8 bases between them. CDR3 length: 13 amino acids. The germline CDR1 and CDR2 sequences are SGHNT and YENEEA. As DNA, the CDR3 is TGTGCCAGCAGCTTAGTAGAGGGTACTGAAGCTTTCTTT. It translates to CASSLVEGTEAFF.

J is TRBJ2-5 and V is TRBV5-1; no clear D. The CDR3 is made up of 12 amino acids. Germline V gene sequence: CDR1 SGHRS, CDR2 YFSETQ. V was trimmed by 5 bases and J by 4 bases, leaving 9 bases between them. CDR3 region: CASSPELETQYF. CDR3 bases: TGCGCCAGCAGTCCCGAGCTAGAGACCCAGTACTTC.

V usage is TRBV4-1 and J usage is TRBJ2-3; TRBD2 is a possible D gene (6 bases). CDR3 length: 16 residues. V shed 1 base and J shed 0 bases, with 11 bases lying between them. Germline V CDR1 and CDR2: MGHRA, YSYEKL. The CDR3 reads CASSQVEGTSTDTQYF. The CDR3 nucleotides are TGCGCCAGCAGCCAAGTGGAGGGGACTAGCACAGATACGCAGTATTTT.

This clone has just a few counts. The genes are TRBV18 and TRBJ1-6; D possibly corresponds to TRBD1 (6 bases). The CDR3 spans 15 residues. Germline loops: CDR1 KGHSH, CDR2 LQKENI. Trimming took off 6 bases at V and 6 bases at J, with 15 bases between the two ends. For the CDR3, the DNA is TGTGCCAGCTCTTCAGGGGTCCAAGGTAATTCACCCCTCCACTTT. Protein sequence: CASSSGVQGNSPLHF.

V is TRBV7-8 and J is TRBJ2-2; a weak D match, TRBD1 (6 bases). Germline loops: CDR1 SGHVS, CDR2 FQNEAQ. V lost 1 base and J lost 2, with 14 bases in between. This CDR3 is built from 17 residues. Written as DNA, the CDR3 is TGTGCCAGCAGCTTAGTTGGGGGCAGTTTCAACACCGGGGAGCTGTTTTTT. Its protein product is CASSLVGGSFNTGELFF.

This chain connects TRBV4-1 to TRBJ2-4; TRBD2 matches 8 bases. V was clipped by 4 bases and J by 6 bases; unmatched bases: 11. The CDR3 consists of 16 residues. Germline CDR1 and CDR2: MGHRA and YSYEKL. The CDR3 coding sequence is TGCGCCAGCAGCCCGGACGGCCCGCTAGCGGGAAACATTCAGTACTTC. This sequence encodes CASSPDGPLAGNIQYF.

V usage is TRBV7-3 and J usage is TRBJ2-3, with unresolved D. The CDR3 has 16 residues. Germline V gene sequence: CDR1 SGHTA, CDR2 FQGTGA. V lost 5 bases to trimming and J lost 1 base, with 16 bases between them. This chain's CDR3 is CASSHLSTSGTDTQYF. The CDR3 DNA is TGTGCCAGCAGCCACCTTTCAACGTCGGGCACAGATACGCAGTATTTT. The full variable domain, in which reference TRBV7-3 and TRBJ2-3 provide the parts outside the CDR3, is GAGVSQTPSNKVTEKGKYVELRCDPISGHTALYWYRQSLGQGPEFLIYFQGTGAADDSGLPNDRFFAVRPEGSVSTLKIQRTERGDSAVYLCASSHLSTSGTDTQYFGPGTRLTVL.

This chain uses TRBV9 with TRBJ2-2; TRBD1 matches 10 bases. The CDR3 sequence is 16 residues long. Unmatched junction bases numbered 4, after V lost 0 bases and J lost 5 bases. Germline CDR1 reads SGDLS; CDR2 reads YYNGEE. CDR3: CASSVGQGASTGELFF. In DNA form, the CDR3 reads TGTGCCAGCAGCGTAGGACAGGGGGCGAGTACCGGGGAGCTGTTTTTT.

This clone was found a few times. The chain uses TRBV5-4 and TRBJ2-7; 10 nucleotides align to TRBD1. V was pared by 1 base and J by 1 base, with 2 bases of the junction left unmatched. This CDR3 contains 15 residues. In germline, CDR1 is SGHNT, CDR2 YYREEE (reference sequence). The CDR3 loop reads CASSLPGQGSYEQYF. Here the CDR3 DNA reads TGTGCCAGCAGCTTGCCGGGACAGGGGTCCTACGAGCAGTACTTC.

This chain joins TRBV19 and TRBJ2-5, with a possible D match to TRBD1 (6 bases). The V gene lost 2 bases and the J gene lost 5 bases, with 21 bases spanning the gap. Germline V gene data show CDR1 as LNHDA and CDR2 as SQIVND (reference sequence). The length of the CDR3 is 17 residues. The CDR3 loop reads CASSIMPLQGPGETQYF. The CDR3 DNA follows: TGTGCCAGTAGTATAATGCCCCTACAGGGACCAGGGGAGACCCAGTACTTC.

The chain combines TRBV7-9 with TRBJ2-1; 10 bases fit TRBD1. V dropped 5 bases and J dropped 4; count of bases not matched to a gene: 8. CDR1 SEHNR and CDR2 FQNEAQ come from the germline V gene (reference sequence). The CDR3 covers 16 residues. CDR3 nucleotides: TGTGCCAGCAGCCCCGGGGACAGGGGTGGGTACAATGAGCAGTTCTTC. It translates to CASSPGDRGGYNEQFF.

V usage is TRBV7-9 and J usage is TRBJ1-4; a possible D gene is TRBD1 (6 bases). The V end lost 3 bases, the J end lost 4 bases, and 12 bases lay between the germline ends. Per germline, CDR1 SEHNR and CDR2 FQNEAQ (reference sequence). The CDR3 contains 15 residues. CDR3 protein: CASSLAGDLNEKLFF. DNA for the CDR3: TGTGCCAGCAGCTTGGCAGGGGACCTTAATGAAAAACTGTTTTTT.

The chain recombines TRBV30 with TRBJ1-2; the match to TRBD1 covers 7 bases. This CDR3 spans 15 amino acids. The germline CDR1 and CDR2 sequences are GTSNPN and SVGIG (reference sequence). The V gene end was trimmed by 4 bases and the J gene end by 4 bases; junction bases not matched to a gene: 12. The CDR3 DNA is TGTGCCTGGACGGGGGAACAGGGGATATCCTATGGCTACACCTTC. Its protein product is CAWTGEQGISYGYTF. Together with reference TRBV30 and TRBJ1-2, the CDR3 gives the full variable domain: SQTIHQWPATLVQPVGSPLSLECTVEGTSNPNLYWYRQAAGRGLQLLFYSVGIGQISSEVPQNLSASRPQDRQFILSSKKLLLSDSGFYLCAWTGEQGISYGYTFGSGTRLTVV.